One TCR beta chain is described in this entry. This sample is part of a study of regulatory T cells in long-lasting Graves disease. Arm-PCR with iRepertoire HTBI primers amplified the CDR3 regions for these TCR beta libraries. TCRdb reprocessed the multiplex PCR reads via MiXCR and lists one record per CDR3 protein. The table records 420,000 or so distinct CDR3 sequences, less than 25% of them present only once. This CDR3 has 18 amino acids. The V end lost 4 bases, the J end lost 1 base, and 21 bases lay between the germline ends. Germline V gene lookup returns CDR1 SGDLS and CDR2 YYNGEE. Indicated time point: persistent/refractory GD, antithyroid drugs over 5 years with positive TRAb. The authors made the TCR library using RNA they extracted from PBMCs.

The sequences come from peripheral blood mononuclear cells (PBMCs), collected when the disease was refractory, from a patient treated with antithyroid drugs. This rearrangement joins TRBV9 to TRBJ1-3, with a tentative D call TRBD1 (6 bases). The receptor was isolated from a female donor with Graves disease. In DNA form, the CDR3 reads TGTGCCAGCAGCCCGACGTTGGGGGCACGGGGGTCTGGAAACACCATATATTTT. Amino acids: CASSPTLGARGSGNTIYF.